This record looks at one T cell receptor beta chain sequence and its context. These data belong to a study of blood T cell repertoires in COVID-19. Study-wide context: Material from acute and convalescent COVID-19 was sourced from the United States, Italy and Spain. Nucleic acid was either cDNA or gDNA, and it came from T cells, B-cell-depleted T cells, or PBMCs.

Germline V gene data show CDR1 as SEHNR and CDR2 as FQNEAQ (reference sequence). The CDR3 extends over 17 amino acids. V was pared by 4 bases and J by 4 bases, with 22 bases between. Original data processing: Estimation of nucleated cell counts was performed using reference gene primer amplification. TCRdb's copy holds only in-frame clones and misses some; the assay was immunoSEQ multiplex PCR. V, J and clone size are taken as reported in that table, and D and trimming were inferred from the DNA itself. The table lists more than 200,000 clones, just over 85% of them singletons. Material for sequencing was peripheral blood. J is TRBJ1-2 and V is TRBV7-9; unclear D gene. The receptor was derived from an elderly man with acute or convalescent COVID-19. CDR3 in DNA: TGTGCCAGCAGCTCGACCCTCTCAGGAACCTCGGTCTATGGCTACACCTTC. It yields the protein CASSSTLSGTSVYGYTF. Combining the CDR3 with reference TRBV7-9 and TRBJ1-2 gives the whole variable domain DTGVSQNPRHKITKRGQNVTFRCDPISEHNRLYWYRQTLGQGPEFLTYFQNEAQLEKSRLLSDRFSAERPKGSFSTLEIQRTEQGDSAMYLCASSSTLSGTSVYGYTFGSGTRLTVV.